This is a list of T cell receptor beta chains from one sample in a study of cytomegalovirus exposure and HLA in healthy donors. TCRdb keeps only in-frame clones here, not all; method: immunoSEQ multiplex PCR. The sample records over 85,000 clones, roughly 86% being singletons. The sequenced material came from PBMCs. All receptors derive from a man aged 40-55 years in good health and CMV-seronegative. Each CDR3 is given with its conserved first and last residue. The D gene is left open where the match is weak. Not all rows give a size; the values are once, few, many and, for expanded clones, a class.

NA,TRBV6-5,TRBJ2-7,NA,TGTGCCAGCAGTTACTCGGCGACAGTGTACGAGCAGTACTTC,CASSYSATVYEQYF
NA,TRBV7-2,TRBJ1-3,NA,TGTGCCAGCAGCTTAGCGCAAGGGGTGAACACCATATATTTT,CASSLAQGVNTIYF
NA,TRBV6-1,TRBJ1-6,TRBD1,TGTGCCAGCAGCGCCGGGACAGCAAATTCACCCCTCCACTTT,CASSAGTANSPLHF
NA,TRBV6-5,TRBJ2-3,NA,TGTGCCAGCGGACTTGGTTGGGATACGCAGTATTTT,CASGLGWDTQYF
NA,TRBV27,TRBJ2-7,NA,TGTGCCAGCAGTAGGGGGAACGCCTACGAGCAGTACTTC,CASSRGNAYEQYF
few,TRBV13,TRBJ2-1,NA,TGTGCCAGCAGCCAAGTCTTAAAGCGCAATGAGCAGTTCTTC,CASSQVLKRNEQFF
NA,TRBV6-6,TRBJ1-5,NA,TGTGCCAGCAGTTACGGGCAGGGTGGTCAGCCCCAGCATTTT,CASSYGQGGQPQHF
NA,TRBV6-5,TRBJ2-4,TRBD1,TGTGCCAGCAGACCAGGGGGCCAAGCCAAAAACATTCAGTACTTC,CASRPGGQAKNIQYF
NA,TRBV5-1,TRBJ2-5,TRBD1,TGCGCCAGCAGCGGGGGGGGACAGGGCAAAGAGACCCAGTACTTC,CASSGGGQGKETQYF
NA,TRBV6-6,TRBJ1-5,NA,TGTGCCAGCAGTTACTCGGGGGGGGATGGCCAGCCCCAGCATTTT,CASSYSGGDGQPQHF
NA,TRBV27,TRBJ1-6,NA,TGTGCCAGCAGTTTAGAAGGGTCTGCGGGGTCACCCCTCCACTTT,CASSLEGSAGSPLHF
NA,TRBV28,TRBJ1-5,NA,TGTGCCAGCAGTCTAAATCAGCCCCAGCATTTT,CASSLNQPQHF
NA,TRBV28,TRBJ2-3,NA,TGTGCCAGCAGTTTGATGGCTAGTCGTCAGTATTTT,CASSLMASRQYF
NA,TRBV27,TRBJ1-1,NA,TGTGCCAGCAGTTTGCGGGGGGCTAACACTGAAGCTTTCTTT,CASSLRGANTEAFF
NA,TRBV7-2,TRBJ2-2,NA,TGTGCCAGCAGCCCCCGGGCGAACACCGGGGAGCTGTTTTTT,CASSPRANTGELFF
NA,TRBV19,TRBJ2-7,TRBD1,TGTGCCAGTAGTATACGGGACAGGTACGAGCAGTACTTC,CASSIRDRYEQYF
NA,TRBV9,TRBJ1-4,NA,TGTGCCAGCAGCGGACTGCCAGCGGGAACTAATGAAAAACTGTTTTTT,CASSGLPAGTNEKLFF
NA,TRBV6-1,TRBJ1-2,NA,TGTGCCAGCACAGAACGCATTATGTATGGCTACACCTTC,CASTERIMYGYTF
NA,TRBV6-5,TRBJ1-3,NA,TGTGCCGGTAAGGAGGGTACGAACACCATATATTTT,CAGKEGTNTIYF
NA,TRBV9,TRBJ2-2,NA,TGTGCCAGCAGCGTAGGAACAGCGAACACCGGGGAGCTGTTTTTT,CASSVGTANTGELFF
NA,TRBV20-1,TRBJ1-1,NA,TGCAGTGCTAGTCCTACTGAAGCTTTCTTT,CSASPTEAFF
NA,TRBV5-1,TRBJ1-3,NA,TGCGCCAGCAGCTTGCAGACAGGCTCTGGAAACACCATATATTTT,CASSLQTGSGNTIYF